This T cell receptor (beta chain) is drawn from a study of early T cells in non-severe SARS-CoV-2 infection. TCRdb processed the 5' RACE reads anew with MiXCR; each CDR3 protein has one entry. Among around 66,000 distinct CDR3 sequences listed, 5.9% were seen once. V dropped 1 base and J dropped 3 bases, with 15 bases sitting between them. Germline lookup yields CDR1 MNHEY and CDR2 SMNVEV (reference sequence). The CDR3 runs 16 residues. The sample holds many counts of this clonotype. The V and J genes are TRBV27 and TRBJ1-2; a possible D gene is TRBD1 (6 bases). The origin of this receptor is an adult who was a healthcare worker with PCR-confirmed SARS-CoV-2 infection or an uninfected control (not recorded which). The sequencing here drew on whole blood, taken at baseline. The chain's CDR3 is CASSLFGGGLHYGYTF. In DNA form, the CDR3 reads TGTGCCAGCAGTTTATTTGGGGGGGGCCTACACTATGGCTACACCTTC.